This T cell receptor (beta chain) was sequenced for a study of T cells in Graves' hyperthyroidism and ophthalmopathy. Study information: It was at initial diagnosis, before any treatment, that peripheral blood was collected.

V gave up 10 bases and J gave up 13 bases, with 12 bases separating them. Germline CDR1 and CDR2: MNHEY and SMNVEV (reference sequence). The CDR3 contains 9 residues. General observations from the study: A model of 13 V-J pairs discriminated ophthalmopathy from stable hyperthyroidism. Most thyroid clonotypes expanded above 0.001 appeared in blood too.

Each diagnosis was grounded in clinical symptoms, serum thyroxine and TRAb, thyroid ultrasound, and orbital computed tomography. Using RNA transcripts as the source, TCR beta CDR3 regions were amplified. The study used the HTBI primer set for a first-round RT-PCR of the TCR CDR3. TCRdb passed the multiplex PCR reads through MiXCR, listing each CDR3 protein once. Here the sample spans over 500,000 distinct CDR3 sequences, approximately 16% being singletons. This clonotype was seen only a few times. Its specificity is not known. The TCR originated in a woman aged 30 to 39 with Graves' ophthalmopathy. Input material: blood. This rearrangement joins TRBV27 to TRBJ2-3; D is uncertain. The CDR3 is CATLMEKYF. In nucleotides, the CDR3 is TGTGCCACCCTCATGGAGAAGTATTTT.